The T cell receptor (beta chain) described here comes from a study of T cell clonotyping in hematopoietic cell transplantation. General observations from the study: CD4 and CD8 repertoire contributions could not be separated without sorting. Recipient TCR diversity dropped after transplant; expanded clonotypes rose from day 30 to 180.

The V segment lost 6 bases and the J segment 5 bases; nucleotides outside the gene matches: 8. The germline gives CDR1 LNHDA, CDR2 SQIVND (reference sequence). The CDR3 length is 14 residues. TCRdb's copy holds only in-frame clones and misses some; the assay was immunoSEQ multiplex PCR. In the table there are roughly 5,300 clones, around 71% of which are singletons. Note on this clone: Its antigen remains unknown.

The starting material was PBMCs, obtained 180 days after allogeneic stem cell transplant. V and J are TRBV19 and TRBJ2-5, with 8 bases matching TRBD1. This receptor was taken from a male patient between 45 and 60 years old who had an allogeneic stem cell transplant from an unrelated donor, so the T cells may come from the graft donor. Some clones in this sample may be carry-over from other donors' samples. The CDR3 region is CASRTRGQGETQYF. The CDR3 region has the DNA TGTGCCAGTAGAACCAGGGGGCAAGGGGAGACCCAGTACTTC.